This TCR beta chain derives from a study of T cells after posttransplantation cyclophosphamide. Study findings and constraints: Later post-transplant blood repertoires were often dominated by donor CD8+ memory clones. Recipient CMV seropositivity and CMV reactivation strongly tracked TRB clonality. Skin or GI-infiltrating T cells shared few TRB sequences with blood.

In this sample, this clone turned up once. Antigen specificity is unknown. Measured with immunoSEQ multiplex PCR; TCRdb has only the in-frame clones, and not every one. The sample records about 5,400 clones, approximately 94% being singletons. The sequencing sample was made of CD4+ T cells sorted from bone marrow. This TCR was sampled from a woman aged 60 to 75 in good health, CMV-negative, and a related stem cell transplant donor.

Here the CDR3 reads CASSLPGPQRETQYF. In DNA form, the CDR3 reads TGTGCCAGCAGCTTACCGGGTCCTCAGAGAGAGACCCAGTACTTC. The chain uses TRBV5-4 and TRBJ2-5; no definite D call. The CDR3 has 15 residues. Between the trimmed V and J ends, which lost 2 bases and 4 bases, there was a span of 15 bases. The V gene's germline CDR1 is SGHNT and CDR2 YYREEE (reference sequence).